These 15 T cell receptor beta chains were sequenced from one sample in a study of identical twins. One entry per CDR3 protein results from TCRdb running MiXCR on the 5' RACE reads. The table includes just over 450,000 distinct CDR3 sequences, 14% detected once. In addition, the sample was reused for a study of yellow fever vaccine responses in identical twins.

Input material: CD4+ T cells sorted from blood. The receptors shown here come from a woman between 18 and 29 years old in good health.

DNA of the CDR3: TGTGCCAGCAGTTCCCTCCTCTTGGGGAAAGGGACTGAAGCTTTCTTT. Its translation is CASSSLLLGKGTEAFF. The rearrangement links TRBV6-5 to TRBJ1-1; D is unresolved. This CDR3 contains 16 residues. CDR1 is MNHEY, CDR2 SVGAGI, per germline. V lost 4 bases and J lost 5, with 20 bases in between.

The V and J genes are TRBV5-1 and TRBJ2-5, with D perhaps TRBD2 (5 bases). This CDR3 is built from 15 residues. V lost 4 bases, J lost 7 bases, and 20 bases lay in between. The germline CDR1 and CDR2 sequences are SGHRS and YFSETQ. In DNA form, the CDR3 reads TGCGCCAGCAGCCAAACCCGACACCCCGCGGGGACCCAGTACTTC. The encoded protein is CASSQTRHPAGTQYF.

A few counts support this clonotype. The chain uses TRBV9 and TRBJ2-5; 7 bases are a match to TRBD2. CDR1 is SGDLS and CDR2 is YYNGEE in the germline V gene. There are 15 residues in the CDR3. Unmatched junction bases numbered 7, after V lost 0 bases and J lost 5 bases. The DNA of the CDR3 is TGTGCCAGCAGCGTAGGGGGCGGGAGTGGGGAGACCCAGTACTTC. It is translated as CASSVGGGSGETQYF.

This clonotype was picked up a small number of times. The CDR3 DNA sequence: TGTGCCACCAGTGACAGGGCTGGTCAGCCCCAGCATTTT. Translation gives CATSDRAGQPQHF. The chain links TRBV24-1 to TRBJ1-5, with D possibly matching TRBD1 (5 bases). This CDR3 comprises 13 residues. V was clipped by 4 bases and J by 6 bases, with 9 bases between them. From germline, CDR1 is KGHDR and CDR2 SFDVKD.

V gene TRBV5-1 combines with J gene TRBJ1-1; unclear D gene. CDR3 size: 15 residues. Trimming took off 0 bases at V and 1 base at J, with 10 bases between the two ends. Germline V gene data show CDR1 as SGHRS and CDR2 as YFSETQ. The CDR3 nucleotides are TGCGCCAGCAGCTTGGGTACTGGGTGGAACACTGAAGCTTTCTTT. Protein sequence: CASSLGTGWNTEAFF.

This clonotype was seen a few times. The CDR3 DNA is TGTGCCAGCAGTTTAAATTCCCCTAAGGGGGGAAGACCCGAGCAGTTCTTC. Translating it yields CASSLNSPKGGRPEQFF. The chain links TRBV12-3 or TRBV12-4 to TRBJ2-1, with D possibly being TRBD1 or TRBD2 (6 bases each). The length of the CDR3 is 17 residues. V lost 2 bases to trimming and J lost 10 bases, with 24 bases between them.

The chain carries TRBV5-1 and TRBJ2-3; D remains unclear. The CDR3 loop spans 13 amino acids. Looked up from germline, CDR1 is SGHRS and CDR2 is YFSETQ. The CDR3 sequence: CAGSLVGTDTQYF. CDR3 DNA sequence: TGCGCAGGCAGCTTGGTGGGCACAGATACGCAGTATTTT. Filled out from reference TRBV5-1 and TRBJ2-3, the complete variable domain reads KAGVTQTPRYLIKTRGQQVTLSCSPISGHRSVSWYQQTPGQGLQFLFEYFSETQRNKGNFPGRFSGRQFSNSRSEMNVSTLELGDSALYLCAGSLVGTDTQYFGPGTRLTVL.

This clonotype came up a few times. V usage is TRBV12-3 or TRBV12-4 and J usage is TRBJ2-1; D is ambiguous. The ends were cut back, 5 bases at V and 0 bases at J, with 11 bases in the middle. CDR3 length equals 15 residues. The CDR3 DNA follows: TGTGCCAGCAGTCCCGGATGGAGCTCCTACAATGAGCAGTTCTTC. Its translation is CASSPGWSSYNEQFF.

This clonotype was detected ten times or more. This sequence joins TRBV20-1 and TRBJ2-3; a weak D match, TRBD1 (6 bases). The CDR3 contains 14 residues. Looked up from germline, CDR1 is DFQATT and CDR2 is SNEGSKA (reference sequence). The ends were cut back, 0 bases at V and 4 bases at J, with 11 bases in the middle. Written as DNA, the CDR3 is TGCAGTGCTAGAGAGGGGGCGATTGCAGATACGCAGTATTTT. Its translation is CSAREGAIADTQYF.

The chain has TRBV7-9 and TRBJ2-5; tentative D call: TRBD1 (5 bases). Germline CDR1 reads SEHNR; CDR2 reads FQNEAQ (reference sequence). Trimming removed 1 base at V and 5 bases at J, with 14 bases between. The CDR3 is made up of 15 amino acids. The CDR3 is CASSLGKGLVETQYF. CDR3 nucleotide sequence: TGTGCCAGCAGCTTAGGGAAGGGGCTCGTGGAGACCCAGTACTTC.

This clonotype was recorded a few times. The CDR3 sequence: CASSQDNRAGEQFF. The CDR3 DNA follows: TGCGCCAGCAGCCAAGATAATCGGGCTGGTGAGCAGTTCTTC. The J gene is TRBJ2-1, the V gene TRBV4-1; D is undetermined. CDR1 and CDR2 (germline): MGHRA, YSYEKL. The CDR3 contains 14 residues. V was pared by 0 bases and J by 9 bases, with 12 bases between.

This clonotype was found many times. The J gene is TRBJ2-3, the V gene TRBV10-3; D not resolved. This CDR3 region has 13 residues. Trimming shortened V by 7 bases and J by 2 bases, and 10 bases separated the two germline ends. Germline loops: CDR1 ENHRY, CDR2 SYGVKD. The CDR3 coding sequence is TGTGCCATCAACCCGGGTATCACAGATACGCAGTATTTT. This sequence encodes CAINPGITDTQYF.

The table lists this clonotype with a few counts. The chain has TRBV28 and TRBJ2-3; 14 bases are shared with TRBD2. The CDR3 is made up of 19 amino acids. In germline, CDR1 is MDHEN, CDR2 SYDVKM. J was trimmed by 0 bases and V by 5 bases; bases with no gene match: 10. In DNA form, the CDR3 reads TGTGCCAGCAGTCCCGCCGGGACTAGCGGGGGCTCTAGCACAGATACGCAGTATTTT. This translates into CASSPAGTSGGSSTDTQYF. Full variable domain (remainder filled in from reference TRBV28 and TRBJ2-3): DVKVTQSSRYLVKRTGEKVFLECVQDMDHENMFWYRQDPGLGLRLIYFSYDVKMKEKGDIPEGYSVSREKKERFSLILESASTNQTSMYLCASSPAGTSGGSSTDTQYFGPGTRLTVL.

This clonotype turned up a few times. The chain joins TRBV7-2 to TRBJ2-3; TRBD2 is a possible D gene (5 bases). CDR3 length: 15 residues. The V gene lost 2 bases and the J gene lost 3 bases, with 12 bases spanning the gap. Germline V lookup: CDR1 SGHTA, CDR2 FQGNSA. CDR3 in amino acids: CASSLRTWGTDTQYF. CDR3 sequence (DNA): TGTGCCAGCAGCTTACGGACTTGGGGAACAGATACGCAGTATTTT.

CDR3 sequence: CASSFETGGPETQYF. The CDR3 DNA reads as TGCGCCAGCAGCTTCGAGACAGGGGGACCAGAGACCCAGTACTTC. The chain carries TRBV4-3 and TRBJ2-5, with TRBD1 identical over 9 bases. Trimming at V came to 5 bases and at J to 4 bases, leaving 8 bases not matched to a gene. Germline V lookup: CDR1 LGHNA, CDR2 YSLEER. The CDR3 totals 15 residues.